The rows below give T cell receptor beta chains drawn from one sample of a study of T cell responses to AZD1222 COVID-19 vaccine. Profiled with immunoSEQ multiplex PCR; TCRdb holds only in-frame clones, not every one. The repertoire includes about 140,000 clones, 85% of them detected once, and more than 7.5% sits in the top ten. Source: peripheral blood, taken 28 days after the second dose of the MenACWY control vaccine. Every receptor here comes from an adult who received the MenACWY meningococcal vaccine as a control. Each CDR3 is given without its conserved first and last residue.

V gene: TRBV19; CDR3 protein: ASSIWGGTTNIQY
V gene: TRBV5-1; CDR3 protein: ASSLGPGNTEAF
V gene: TRBV7-6; CDR3 protein: ASSLRQRTVYNEQF
V gene: TRBV12-5; CDR3 protein: ASGTDTGELF
V gene: TRBV18; CDR3 protein: ASSRDRDQPQH
V gene: TRBV11-3; CDR3 protein: ASSTGVGNTIY
V gene: TRBV7-9; CDR3 protein: ASSLALTGGKDTQY
V gene: TRBV5-1; CDR3 protein: ASSGGPNTEAF
V gene: TRBV5-5; CDR3 protein: ASSSLPKGRGDTQY
V gene: TRBV11-2; CDR3 protein: ASSLDVGQPYGYT
V gene: TRBV5-4; CDR3 protein: ASSARRWADQETQY
V gene: TRBV5-1; CDR3 protein: ASSYNYGEQF
V gene: TRBV27; CDR3 protein: ASSLGETINSPLH
V gene: TRBV7-9; CDR3 protein: ASLRQGVFEQY
V gene: TRBV19; CDR3 protein: ASSTRLAGRYNEQF
V gene: TRBV28; CDR3 protein: ASSQGRLEHSPLH
V gene: TRBV30; CDR3 protein: AWSKTRNTEAF
V gene: TRBV5-1; CDR3 protein: ASSSSGTAAF
V gene: TRBV5-8; CDR3 protein: ASSLYWDFGQPQH
V gene: TRBV5-1; CDR3 protein: ASSNTGASTEAF
V gene: TRBV30; CDR3 protein: AWSVLASGTHEQY
V gene: TRBV28; CDR3 protein: ASSLLLSVVGYGYT
V gene: TRBV27; CDR3 protein: ASSRQGTISTEAF
V gene: TRBV11-3; CDR3 protein: ASSLNRVGYGYT
V gene: TRBV4-1; CDR3 protein: ASSQGDRAEQF
V gene: TRBV6-5; CDR3 protein: ASSPGGVLGQPQH
V gene: TRBV5-3; CDR3 protein: ARSRAREGITEAF
V gene: TRBV9; CDR3 protein: ASSVAPQGTLGETQY
V gene: TRBV10-1; CDR3 protein: ATSRGRGSSYNEQF